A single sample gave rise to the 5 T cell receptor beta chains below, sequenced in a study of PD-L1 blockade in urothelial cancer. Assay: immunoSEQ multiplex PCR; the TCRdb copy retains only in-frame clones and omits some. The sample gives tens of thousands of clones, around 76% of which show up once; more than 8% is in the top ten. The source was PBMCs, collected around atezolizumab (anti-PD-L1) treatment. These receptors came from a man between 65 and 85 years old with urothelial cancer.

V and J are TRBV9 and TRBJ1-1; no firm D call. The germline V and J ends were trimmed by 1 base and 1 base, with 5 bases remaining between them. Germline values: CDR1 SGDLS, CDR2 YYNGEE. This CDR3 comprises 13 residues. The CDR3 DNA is TGTGCCAGCAGCGTACGAGGGAACACTGAAGCTTTCTTT. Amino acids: CASSVRGNTEAFF.

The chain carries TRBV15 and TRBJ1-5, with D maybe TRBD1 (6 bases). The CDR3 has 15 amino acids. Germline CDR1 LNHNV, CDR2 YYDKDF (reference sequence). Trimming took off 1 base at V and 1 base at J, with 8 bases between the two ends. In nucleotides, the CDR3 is TGTGCCACCAGCAGAGCGAGGGGGAGCAATCAGCCCCAGCATTTT. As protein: CATSRARGSNQPQHF.

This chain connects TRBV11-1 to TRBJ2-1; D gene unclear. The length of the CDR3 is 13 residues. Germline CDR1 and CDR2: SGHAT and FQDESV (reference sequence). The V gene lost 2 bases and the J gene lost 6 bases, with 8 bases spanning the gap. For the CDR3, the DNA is TGTGCCAGCAGCTTAAGCCCGTCCAATGAGCAGTTCTTC. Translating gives CASSLSPSNEQFF.

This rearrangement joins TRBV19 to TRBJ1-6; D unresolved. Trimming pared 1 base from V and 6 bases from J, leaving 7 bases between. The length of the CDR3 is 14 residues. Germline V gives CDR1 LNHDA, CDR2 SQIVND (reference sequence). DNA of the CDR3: TGTGCCAGTAGTATAGGGCAGGCTAATTCACCCCTCCACTTT. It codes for CASSIGQANSPLHF. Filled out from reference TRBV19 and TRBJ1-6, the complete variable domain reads DGGITQSPKYLFRKEGQNVTLSCEQNLNHDAMYWYRQDPGQGLRLIYYSQIVNDFQKGDIAEGYSVSREKKESFPLTVTSAQKNPTAFYLCASSIGQANSPLHFGNGTRLTVT.

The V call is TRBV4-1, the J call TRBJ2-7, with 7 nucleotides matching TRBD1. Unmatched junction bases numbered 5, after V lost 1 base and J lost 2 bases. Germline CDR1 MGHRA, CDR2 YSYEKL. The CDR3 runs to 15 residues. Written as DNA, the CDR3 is TGCGCCAGCAGCCAAGTGGTGACAGGGACCTACGAGCAGTACTTC. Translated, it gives CASSQVVTGTYEQYF.